This entry describes one TCR beta chain. V shed 5 bases, J shed 4 bases, and the junction held 8 bases outside the gene matches. In germline, CDR1 is SGHAT, CDR2 FQDESV (reference sequence). The CDR3 is made up of 15 amino acids. These data come from a study of blood T cell repertoires in COVID-19. In the study overall: Sources were T cells, B-cell-depleted T cells, or PBMCs; the material itself was cDNA or gDNA.

In the original workflow: Reference gene primers were amplified, and this amplification served to estimate nucleated cell counts. Profiling relied on immunoSEQ multiplex PCR, and the TCRdb table lists in-frame clones only, not all of them. The D gene and trimming were derived from the DNA, and the V and J assignments and clone size from that table. Here the sample spans about 240,000 clones, roughly four fifths being singletons. The gene calls are TRBV11-1 and TRBJ1-1; 9 bases align to TRBD1. The sequencing sample was made of peripheral blood. This TCR came from a woman in her sixties with active or convalescent COVID-19. CDR3 residues: CASSPRRTGATEAFF. As DNA, the CDR3 is TGTGCCAGCAGCCCCAGAAGGACAGGGGCCACTGAAGCTTTCTTT.